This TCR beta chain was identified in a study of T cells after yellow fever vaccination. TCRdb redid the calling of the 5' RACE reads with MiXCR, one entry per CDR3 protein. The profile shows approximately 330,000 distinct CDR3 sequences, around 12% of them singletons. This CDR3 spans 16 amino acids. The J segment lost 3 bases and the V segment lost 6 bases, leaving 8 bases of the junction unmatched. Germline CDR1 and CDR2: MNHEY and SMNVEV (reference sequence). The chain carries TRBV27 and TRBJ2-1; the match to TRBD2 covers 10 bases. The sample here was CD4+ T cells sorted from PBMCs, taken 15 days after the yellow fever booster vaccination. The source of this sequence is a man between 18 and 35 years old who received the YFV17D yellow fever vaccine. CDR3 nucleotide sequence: TGTGCCAGCAGCTCGTGGGAGCGGGGGGGCTACAATGAGCAGTTCTTC. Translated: CASSSWERGGYNEQFF.